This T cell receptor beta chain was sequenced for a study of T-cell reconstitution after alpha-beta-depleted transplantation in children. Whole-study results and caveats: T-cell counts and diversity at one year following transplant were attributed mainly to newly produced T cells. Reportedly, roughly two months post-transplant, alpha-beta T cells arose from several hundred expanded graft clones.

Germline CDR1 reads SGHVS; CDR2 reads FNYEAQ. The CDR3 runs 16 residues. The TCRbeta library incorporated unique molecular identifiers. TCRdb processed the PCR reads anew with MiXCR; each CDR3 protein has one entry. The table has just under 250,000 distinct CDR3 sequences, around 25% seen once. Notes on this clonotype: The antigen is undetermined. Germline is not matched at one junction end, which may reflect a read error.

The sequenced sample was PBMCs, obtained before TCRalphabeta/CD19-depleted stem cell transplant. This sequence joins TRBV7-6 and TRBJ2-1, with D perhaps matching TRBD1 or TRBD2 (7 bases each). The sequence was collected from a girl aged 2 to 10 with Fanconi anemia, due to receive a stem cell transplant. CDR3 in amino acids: CASSLDGGDSYTEQFF. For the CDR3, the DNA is TGTGCCAGCAGCTTAGATGGGGGGGACAGCTACACTGAGCAGTTCTTC.